In its sample, the clone carrying this T cell receptor (beta chain) was seen once. This entry is derived from a study of blood T cells in healthy people across ages. Primers used in a second PCR of roughly 6 to 11 cycles were a sample-barcoded 5' primer and a J-beta primer mix. TCRdb called the 5' RACE reads again in MiXCR, with one record for every CDR3 protein. The repertoire has about 1.6 million distinct CDR3 sequences, around 35% of them found once; the top ten carry roughly 10%. In germline, CDR1 is MNHEY, CDR2 SVGAGI. The CDR3 has 14 amino acids. The V and J ends lost 6 bases and 1 base respectively, with 9 bases between them.

The sample consisted of blood. This receptor was taken from a woman younger than 45 in good health. This chain uses TRBV6-5 with TRBJ2-2; D call uncertain. The CDR3 loop reads CASRYGQNTGELFF. In DNA, the CDR3 is TGTGCCAGCAGGTACGGTCAGAACACCGGGGAGCTGTTTTTT.